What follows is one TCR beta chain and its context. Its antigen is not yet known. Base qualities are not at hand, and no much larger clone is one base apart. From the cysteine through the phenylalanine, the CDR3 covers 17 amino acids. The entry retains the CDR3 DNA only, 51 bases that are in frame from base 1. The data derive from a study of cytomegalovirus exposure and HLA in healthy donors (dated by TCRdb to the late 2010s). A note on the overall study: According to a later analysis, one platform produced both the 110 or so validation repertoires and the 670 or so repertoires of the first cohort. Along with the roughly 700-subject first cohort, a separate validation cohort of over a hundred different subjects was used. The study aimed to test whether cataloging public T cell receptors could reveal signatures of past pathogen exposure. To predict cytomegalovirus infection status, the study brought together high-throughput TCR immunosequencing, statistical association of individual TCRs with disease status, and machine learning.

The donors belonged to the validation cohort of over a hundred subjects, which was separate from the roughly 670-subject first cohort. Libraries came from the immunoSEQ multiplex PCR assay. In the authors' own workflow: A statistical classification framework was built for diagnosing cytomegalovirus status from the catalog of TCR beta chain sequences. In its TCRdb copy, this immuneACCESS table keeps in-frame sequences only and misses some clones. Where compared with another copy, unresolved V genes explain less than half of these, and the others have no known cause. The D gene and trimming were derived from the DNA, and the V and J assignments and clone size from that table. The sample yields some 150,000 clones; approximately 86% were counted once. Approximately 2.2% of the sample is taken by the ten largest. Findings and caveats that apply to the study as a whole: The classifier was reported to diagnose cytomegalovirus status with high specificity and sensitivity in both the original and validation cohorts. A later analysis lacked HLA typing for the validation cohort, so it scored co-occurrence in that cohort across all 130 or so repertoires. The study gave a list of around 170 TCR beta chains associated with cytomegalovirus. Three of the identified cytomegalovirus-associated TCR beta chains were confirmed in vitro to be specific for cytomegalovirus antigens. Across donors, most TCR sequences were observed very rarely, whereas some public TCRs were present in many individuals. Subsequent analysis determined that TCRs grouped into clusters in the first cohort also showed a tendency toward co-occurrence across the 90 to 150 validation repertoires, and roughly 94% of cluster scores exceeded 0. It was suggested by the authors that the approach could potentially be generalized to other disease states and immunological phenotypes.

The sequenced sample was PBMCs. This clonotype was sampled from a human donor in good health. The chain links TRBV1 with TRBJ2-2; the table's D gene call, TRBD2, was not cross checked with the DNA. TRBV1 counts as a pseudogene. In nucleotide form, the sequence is TGCACCAGCAGCCAAGACGTAGCAGGGAGGATCACCGGGGAGCTGTTTTTT. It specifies CTSSQDVAGRITGELFF.